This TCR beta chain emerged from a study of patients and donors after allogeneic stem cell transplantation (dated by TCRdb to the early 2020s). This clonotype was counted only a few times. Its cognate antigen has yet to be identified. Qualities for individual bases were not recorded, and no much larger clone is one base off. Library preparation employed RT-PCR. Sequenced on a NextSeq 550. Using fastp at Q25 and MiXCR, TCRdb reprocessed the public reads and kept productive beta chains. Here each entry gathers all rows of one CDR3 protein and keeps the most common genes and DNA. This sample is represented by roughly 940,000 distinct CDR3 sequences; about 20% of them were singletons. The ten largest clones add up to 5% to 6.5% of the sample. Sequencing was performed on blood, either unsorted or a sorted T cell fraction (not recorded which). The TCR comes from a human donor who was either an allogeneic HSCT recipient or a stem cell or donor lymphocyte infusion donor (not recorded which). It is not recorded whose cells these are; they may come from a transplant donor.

In nucleotides, the sequence is TGTGCCAGTCGGGGGGACTACAAAAACCAAGAGACCCAGTACTTC. This yields the protein CASRGDYKNQETQYF. Recombination connected TRBV19 to TRBJ2-5; TRBD2 lines up with 7 middle nucleotides. The germline V gene (reference sequence) supplies CDR1 LNHDA and CDR2 SQIVND. Counted from cysteine to phenylalanine, this CDR3 has 15 amino acids. Only the CDR3 DNA is retained, 45 bases long and in frame from the first base. The V end gives up 8 bases and the J end 0 bases, leaving 9 bases in the junction not matched to a gene.